The T cell receptor beta chain under discussion was sequenced for a study of OX40 agonist ivuxolimab in advanced cancers. About the study: Three patients got partial responses; one had hepatocellular carcinoma and two had cutaneous melanoma.

V was pared by 2 bases and J by 0 bases, with 2 bases between. This CDR3 spans 13 amino acids. CDR1 and CDR2 (germline): SGHRS, YFSETQ. Here immunoSEQ multiplex PCR was the method, and the copy in TCRdb shows in-frame clones only, minus some. The sample contains 13,000 to 15,000 clones, about 70% of which appear only once. V is TRBV5-1 and J is TRBJ2-2; the D is unclear. This TCR came from an adult with an advanced solid tumor such as melanoma, head and neck, liver or kidney cancer. Specimen: CD4+ or CD8+ T cells sorted from blood, collected in a trial of the OX40 agonist ivuxolimab. The CDR3 nucleotides read TGCGCCAGCAGCTTAGCGAACACCGGGGAGCTGTTTTTT. This codes for CASSLANTGELFF.